Below, 8 T cell receptor beta chains from the same sample are listed, as sequenced in a study of blood T cell repertoires in COVID-19. Assay: immunoSEQ multiplex PCR; the TCRdb copy retains only in-frame clones and omits some. The sample contains some 490,000 clones, around nine tenths of which appear only once. The sequencing sample was made of PBMCs or T cells enriched from blood (not recorded which). Source of these receptors: a woman in her sixties who had recovered from COVID-19.

The chain joins TRBV6-5 to TRBJ1-4; TRBD1 matches at 8 bases. This CDR3 comprises 15 residues. CDR1 is MNHEY, CDR2 SVGAGI, per germline. V lost 4 bases to trimming and J lost 4 bases; unmatched junction nucleotides: 5. CDR3 bases: TGTGCCAGCAGTTCAAGGGACAGGATTAATGAAAAACTGTTTTTT. This gives the protein CASSSRDRINEKLFF.

The chain uses TRBV5-8 and TRBJ1-5, with a weak D call TRBD1 (5 bases). The CDR3 has 13 residues. V lost 5 bases to trimming and J lost 5 bases, with 11 bases between them. The V gene's germline CDR1 is SGHTS and CDR2 YDEGEE. CDR3 in DNA: TGTGCCAGCAGATCGGCGGGGCATCAGCCCCAGCATTTT. Translated: CASRSAGHQPQHF.

The chain employs TRBV2 and TRBJ2-2; a possible D gene is TRBD2 (6 bases). The germline CDR1 and CDR2 sequences are SNHLY and FYNNEI. Trimming took 7 bases from V and 5 from J, leaving 20 bases between them. The CDR3 length is 16 residues. CDR3 protein: CASTYSTSLRTGELFF. The CDR3 bases are TGTGCCAGCACCTATAGTACTAGCCTGAGAACCGGGGAGCTGTTTTTT.

The chain combines TRBV24-1 with TRBJ2-2; tentative D call: TRBD1 (6 bases). Germline CDR1 is KGHDR and CDR2 is SFDVKD. The CDR3 consists of 15 residues. V lost 8 bases to trimming and J lost 1 base, with 13 bases between them. The CDR3 protein is CATKGSRGNTGELFF. DNA of the CDR3: TGTGCCACCAAGGGTAGCAGGGGGAACACCGGGGAGCTGTTTTTT.

The chain joins TRBV10-3 to TRBJ1-4; possibly TRBD1 for D (6 bases). The V and J ends lost 0 bases and 8 bases respectively, with 13 bases between them. Germline CDR1 is ENHRY and CDR2 is SYGVKD. CDR3 size: 15 residues. The CDR3 DNA reads as TGTGCCATCAGTGAGTCGATTCAGGGGCAGGAAAAACTGTTTTTT. This gives the protein CAISESIQGQEKLFF.

The chain employs TRBV6-6 and TRBJ1-4; D may be TRBD1 (5 bases). Trimming removed 0 bases at V and 7 bases at J, with 12 bases between. Germline values: CDR1 MNHNY, CDR2 SVGAGI (reference sequence). The CDR3 is 15 amino acids. Written as DNA, the CDR3 is TGTGCCAGCAGTTACTCGTGGGGGAGGGGTGAAAAACTGTTTTTT. It specifies CASSYSWGRGEKLFF.

The chain is built from TRBV4-2 and TRBJ1-4, with a tentative D call TRBD1 (6 bases). Per the germline V gene, CDR1 is LGHNA and CDR2 is YNFKEQ. V was pared by 4 bases and J by 2 bases, with 11 bases between. This CDR3 is built from 15 residues. For the CDR3, the DNA is TGTGCCAGCAGCCCAGGACAGAGGACTAATGAAAAACTGTTTTTT. This codes for CASSPGQRTNEKLFF.

The rearrangement joins TRBV7-9 to TRBJ1-2; TRBD1 matches at 11 bases. Germline trimming cut 5 bases from V and 14 bases from J; bases unmatched to any gene: 10. CDR3 size: 13 residues. Looked up from germline, CDR1 is SEHNR and CDR2 is FQNEAQ (reference sequence). Here the CDR3 reads CASSPKGQGVGTF. The CDR3 nucleotides read TGTGCCAGCAGCCCTAAGGGACAGGGGGTAGGGACCTTC.